These 25 T cell receptor beta chains share one sample of origin, sequenced in a study of blood T cell repertoires in COVID-19. Produced via immunoSEQ multiplex PCR; TCRdb's table is partial and in-frame only. Of around 100,000 clones listed, approximately 80% are singletons. Material: peripheral blood. The receptors stem from a woman in her thirties or forties with acute or convalescent COVID-19.

In its sample, this clone was seen many times. The chain carries TRBV2 and TRBJ2-1, with 7 bases matching TRBD2. CDR1 SNHLY and CDR2 FYNNEI come from the germline V gene. The V gene end was trimmed by 11 bases and the J gene end by 0 bases; junction bases not matched to a gene: 4. This CDR3 contains 13 residues. As DNA, the CDR3 is TGTGCCGGGAGACTAGCCTCCTACAATGAGCAGTTCTTC. This encodes CAGRLASYNEQFF.

This rearrangement joins TRBV6-5 to TRBJ1-1; D is undetermined. V was pared by 2 bases and J by 1 base, with 5 bases between. The CDR3 is 13 amino acids. Germline values: CDR1 MNHEY, CDR2 SVGAGI. The CDR3 sequence is CASSYRQNTEAFF. CDR3 bases: TGTGCCAGCAGTTACCGACAGAACACTGAAGCTTTCTTT.

This chain uses TRBV6-6 with TRBJ1-1, with TRBD1 as a possible D gene (5 bases). V lost 5 bases and J lost 3, with 10 bases in between. Germline CDR1 and CDR2: MNHNY and SVGAGI (reference sequence). This CDR3 is built from 13 residues. In nucleotides, the CDR3 is TGTGCCAGCAGTCCAGGGATGGACACTGAAGCTTTCTTT. Encoded protein: CASSPGMDTEAFF.

CDR3 region: CASSRKGVSTEAFF. The CDR3 nucleotides read TGTGCCAGCAGCCGAAAAGGAGTATCCACTGAAGCTTTCTTT. The rearrangement uses TRBV2 and TRBJ1-1; no firm D call. CDR1 and CDR2 (germline): SNHLY, FYNNEI. The CDR3 length is 14 residues. Trimming took 6 bases from V and 4 from J, leaving 15 bases between them.

This clone was picked up one time. The chain carries TRBV19 and TRBJ1-2; the D is unclear. Trimming took 3 bases from V and 0 from J, leaving 8 bases between them. CDR1 is LNHDA and CDR2 is SQIVND in the germline V gene (reference sequence). The CDR3 covers 14 residues. This CDR3 reads CASSIGLANYGYTF. The CDR3 DNA reads TGTGCCAGTAGTATCGGTTTAGCTAACTATGGCTACACCTTC.

V is TRBV5-1 and J is TRBJ1-1; possible D gene TRBD1, 5 bases. Trimming took off 0 bases at V and 6 bases at J, with 12 bases between the two ends. Germline V gives CDR1 SGHRS, CDR2 YFSETQ. The CDR3 extends over 14 amino acids. Written as DNA, the CDR3 is TGCGCCAGCAGCTTGGCAGGGCCAATCCCTGAAGCTTTCTTT. Translated: CASSLAGPIPEAFF.

V usage is TRBV5-1 and J usage is TRBJ1-2; 8 nucleotides agree with TRBD1. This CDR3 is 13 amino acids long. Germline V CDR1 and CDR2: SGHRS, YFSETQ. Trimming at V came to 4 bases and at J to 5 bases, leaving 4 bases not matched to a gene. CDR3 sequence (DNA): TGCGCCAGCAGCCCACAGGGGGGGTATGGCTACACCTTC. Encoded protein: CASSPQGGYGYTF.

This clone was detected ten times or more. The V call is TRBV2, the J call TRBJ2-7; TRBD1 might be the D (5 bases). The CDR3 is 13 residues long. Trimming shortened V by 3 bases and J by 3 bases, and 9 bases separated the two germline ends. The germline V gene has CDR1 SNHLY and CDR2 FYNNEI. In nucleotides, the CDR3 is TGTGCCAGCAGTGACGTCAGGGACTACGAGCAGTACTTC. Its translation: CASSDVRDYEQYF.

The chain combines TRBV3-1 (or the pseudogene TRBV3-2) with TRBJ2-3; TRBD2 agrees at 15 bases. There are 16 residues in the CDR3. The V segment lost 4 bases and the J segment 10 bases; nucleotides outside the gene matches: 9. The germline CDR1 and CDR2 sequences are LGHDT and YNNKEL (reference sequence). The CDR3 DNA reads TGTGCCAGCAGCCCCCGGACTAGCGGGGGGGCCTTGGCGCAGTATTTT. Its protein is CASSPRTSGGALAQYF.

The CDR3 loop is CASSETTTSTDTQYF. DNA of the CDR3: TGTGCCAGCAGCGAGACGACAACTAGCACAGATACGCAGTATTTT. The genes are TRBV7-9 and TRBJ2-3; D is uncertain. The V gene's germline CDR1 is SEHNR and CDR2 FQNEAQ (reference sequence). The CDR3 extends over 15 amino acids. V was pared by 5 bases and J by 0 bases, with 12 bases between.

CDR3 coding DNA: TGTGCCACCAGTGAGATTACTAGGCCAAATGAGCAGTTCTTC. It is translated as CATSEITRPNEQFF. The chain employs TRBV24-1 and TRBJ2-1; weak D call: TRBD2 (5 bases). The V gene lost 4 bases and the J gene lost 7 bases, with 13 bases spanning the gap. The CDR3 is 14 residues long. Germline-derived CDR1 and CDR2 are KGHDR and SFDVKD.

The chain couples TRBV5-1 to TRBJ2-5, with D possibly TRBD2 on 6 matching bases. The CDR3 is 14 residues long. CDR1 is SGHRS, CDR2 YFSETQ, per germline. Trimming removed 2 bases at V and 2 bases at J, with 10 bases between. The CDR3, as DNA: TGCGCCAGCAGCTTCCAGCGGGCTCAAGAGACCCAGTACTTC. This sequence encodes CASSFQRAQETQYF.

The V call is TRBV2, the J call TRBJ2-3; 7 nucleotides align to TRBD2. J gave up 8 bases and V 8 bases, and 19 bases lay outside the gene matches. CDR1 and CDR2 (germline): SNHLY, FYNNEI. The CDR3 has 16 amino acids. CDR3 in amino acids: CASRSGDGLGRATQYF. The DNA for the CDR3 is TGTGCCAGCCGGTCCGGGGACGGACTAGGCAGGGCTACGCAGTATTTT.

The genes are TRBV4-3 and TRBJ2-3, with a tentative D call TRBD2 (6 bases). Deletions cut 0 bases from V and 4 bases from J, with 11 bases between. The CDR3 runs to 15 residues. The germline gives CDR1 LGHNA, CDR2 YSLEER. CDR3 protein: CASSQDYGGSDTQYF. CDR3 sequence (DNA): TGCGCCAGCAGCCAAGATTACGGGGGATCAGATACGCAGTATTTT.

The chain is built from TRBV9 and TRBJ2-3, with TRBD2 matching 8 bases. Germline assignment: CDR1 SGDLS and CDR2 YYNGEE. The V and J ends lost 0 bases and 2 bases, in that order; junction bases with no gene match: 2. The CDR3 contains 15 residues. CDR3 DNA sequence: TGTGCCAGCAGCGTAGCGGGGGGGGACACAGATACGCAGTATTTT. It is translated as CASSVAGGDTDTQYF. Combining the CDR3 with reference TRBV9 and TRBJ2-3 gives the whole variable domain DSGVTQTPKHLITATGQRVTLRCSPRSGDLSVYWYQQSLDQGLQFLIQYYNGEERAKGNILERFSAQQFPDLHSELNLSSLELGDSALYFCASSVAGGDTDTQYFGPGTRLTVL.

This chain connects TRBV6-5 to TRBJ1-3, with 7 bases fitting TRBD1. The V gene's germline CDR1 is MNHEY and CDR2 SVGAGI. The CDR3 covers 15 residues. V lost 6 bases, J lost 9 bases, and 14 bases stayed unmatched. The CDR3 DNA is TGTGCCAGCAGCCCAGGGGGACTCCGGCGTGGCACCATATATTTT. This codes for CASSPGGLRRGTIYF.

This chain uses TRBV11-2 with TRBJ2-2, with D perhaps TRBD2 (5 bases). V lost 0 bases and J lost 8, with 13 bases in between. The germline CDR1 and CDR2 sequences are SGHAT and FQNNGV. The CDR3 loop spans 15 amino acids. CDR3 sequence: CASSLDLGVRGELFF. CDR3 coding DNA: TGTGCCAGCAGCTTAGATTTGGGAGTTAGGGGGGAGCTGTTTTTT.

The rearrangement links TRBV2 to TRBJ1-2, with 8 bases identical to TRBD1. The CDR3 loop spans 14 amino acids. V shed 6 bases and J 4 bases; nucleotides not matched to a gene: 7. Germline assignment: CDR1 SNHLY and CDR2 FYNNEI. In DNA form, the CDR3 reads TGTGCCAGCAGCGACAGGGGTGTGGGCTATGGCTACACCTTC. Translating gives CASSDRGVGYGYTF. Using reference TRBV2 and TRBJ1-2 for the parts outside the CDR3, the full variable domain is EPEVTQTPSHQVTQMGQEVILRCVPISNHLYFYWYRQILGQKVEFLVSFYNNEISEKSEIFDDQFSVERPDGSNFTLKIRSTKLEDSAMYFCASSDRGVGYGYTFGSGTRLTVV.

The chain recombines TRBV6-1 with TRBJ2-2, with a tentative D call TRBD1 (5 bases). This CDR3 is 16 amino acids long. Germline lookup yields CDR1 MNHNS and CDR2 SASEGT. V was clipped by 1 base and J by 5 bases, with 14 bases between them. The CDR3: CASSEEAGMGTGELFF. The DNA of the CDR3 is TGTGCCAGCAGTGAAGAAGCAGGGATGGGGACCGGGGAGCTGTTTTTT.

V usage is TRBV18 and J usage is TRBJ1-2; the D is unclear. This CDR3 comprises 11 residues. The germline gives CDR1 KGHSH, CDR2 LQKENI. Trimming cost V 5 bases and J 8 bases, with 9 bases left between them. Here the CDR3 DNA reads TGTGCCAGCTCAGAGACTGAGGGCTACACCTTC. Its protein is CASSETEGYTF.

The chain joins TRBV30 to TRBJ2-3, with 8 bases lining up with TRBD2. Germline values: CDR1 GTSNPN, CDR2 SVGIG (reference sequence). Germline trimming cut 2 bases from V and 0 bases from J; bases unmatched to any gene: 10. This CDR3 comprises 17 residues. CDR3 sequence reads: CAWSHGGGPSSTDTQYF. As DNA, the CDR3 is TGTGCCTGGAGTCATGGCGGGGGGCCTTCTAGCACAGATACGCAGTATTTT.

The chain carries TRBV19 and TRBJ2-1; D uncertain. In germline, CDR1 is LNHDA, CDR2 SQIVND (reference sequence). The CDR3 covers 18 residues. Deletions cut 3 bases from V and 0 bases from J, with 18 bases between. CDR3 bases: TGTGCCAGTAGTATTGGAGTGTCAACCCCATCCTCCTACAATGAGCAGTTCTTC. It encodes CASSIGVSTPSSYNEQFF.

The rearrangement links TRBV16 to TRBJ2-1; 7 bases match TRBD1. The V segment lost 4 bases and the J segment 7 bases; nucleotides outside the gene matches: 4. The CDR3 runs 13 residues. Germline V gene lookup returns CDR1 KGHSY and CDR2 FQNENV. The CDR3 DNA reads TGTGCCAGCAGCCGCGACAGGGAAAATGAGCAGTTCTTC. Translating it yields CASSRDRENEQFF. The whole variable domain, remainder taken from reference TRBV16 and TRBJ2-1, is GEEVAQTPKHLVRGEGQKAKLYCAPIKGHSYVFWYQQVLKNEFKFLISFQNENVFDETGMPKERFSAKCLPNSPCSLEIQATKLEDSAVYFCASSRDRENEQFFGPGTRLTVL.

The rearrangement uses TRBV7-9 and TRBJ2-5; unclear D gene. This CDR3 region has 14 residues. Trimming cost V 2 bases and J 3 bases, with 10 bases left between them. The V gene's germline CDR1 is SEHNR and CDR2 FQNEAQ (reference sequence). DNA of the CDR3: TGTGCCAGCAGCTTAAATGTGGTAGAAGAGACCCAGTACTTC. Residues: CASSLNVVEETQYF.

Only a few counts were recorded for this clone. For the CDR3, the DNA is TGCGCCAGCAGCGCGCAACCGACAGGATCGAACACCGGGGAGCTGTTTTTT. Translation gives CASSAQPTGSNTGELFF. This rearrangement joins TRBV5-1 to TRBJ2-2; D is possibly TRBD1 (6 bases). The CDR3 contains 17 residues. Deletions cut 4 bases from V and 0 bases from J, with 16 bases between. Germline V gives CDR1 SGHRS, CDR2 YFSETQ.